The 31 T cell receptor beta chains below come from one sample, sequenced in a study of early T cells in non-severe SARS-CoV-2 infection. MiXCR, applied by TCRdb to the 5' RACE reads, yields one record per CDR3 protein. Of approximately 71,000 distinct CDR3 sequences listed, roughly an eighth are singletons. The specimen was whole blood. The source of these receptors is an adult who was a healthcare worker with PCR-confirmed SARS-CoV-2 infection or an uninfected control (not recorded which).

V and J are TRBV29-1 and TRBJ1-1, with D unclear. The CDR3 totals 13 residues. Germline loops: CDR1 SQVTM, CDR2 ANQGSEA. Trimming removed 7 bases from V and 1 base from J, with 13 bases in between. In DNA, the CDR3 is TGCAGCGCCGCCTCGATCGGGAACACTGAAGCTTTCTTT. This gives the protein CSAASIGNTEAFF.

There are a few counts of this clonotype. The CDR3 bases are TGTGCCAGCAGCCCCCCGGGGACAGGCTCCTACAATGAGCAGTTCTTC. Translating it yields CASSPPGTGSYNEQFF. This chain links TRBV7-3 with TRBJ2-1, with 8 bases fitting TRBD1. Per the germline V gene, CDR1 is SGHTA and CDR2 is FQGTGA. This CDR3 has 16 residues. V was pared by 5 bases and J by 0 bases, with 6 bases of the junction left unmatched.

This clonotype has at least ten counts. This rearrangement joins TRBV6-6 to TRBJ1-1; D is possibly TRBD1 (6 bases). The CDR3 totals 14 residues. The V gene's germline CDR1 is MNHNY and CDR2 SVGAGI (reference sequence). Trimming pared 4 bases from V and 2 bases from J, leaving 11 bases between. The CDR3 sequence is CASSFSGVNTEAFF. CDR3 coding DNA: TGTGCCAGCAGTTTCTCAGGGGTAAACACTGAAGCTTTCTTT.

This clonotype was observed once. This may arise from a read error, as a much more abundant clone is one base away. The gene calls are TRBV7-6 and TRBJ2-2; D could derive from TRBD1 or TRBD2 (7 bases each). The CDR3 extends over 16 amino acids. Germline lookup yields CDR1 SGHVS and CDR2 FNYEAQ. The CDR3 sequence is CASSSRVRGLSGELSF. For the CDR3, the DNA is TGTGCCAGCAGCTCCCGGGTGAGGGGGCTGAGCGGGGAGCTGTCTTTT.

This clonotype came up a few times. The chain is built from TRBV18 and TRBJ2-3; 11 nucleotides align to TRBD2. The CDR3 loop spans 16 amino acids. Germline trimming cut 2 bases from V and 5 bases from J; bases unmatched to any gene: 6. CDR1 and CDR2 from the germline V gene are KGHSH and LQKENI. CDR3 coding DNA: TGTGCCAGCTCACCAAGGGAGACTAGCGGGAAAGATACGCAGTATTTT. It encodes CASSPRETSGKDTQYF.

The rearrangement joins TRBV3-1 to TRBJ2-1; 12 bases fit TRBD2. The CDR3 contains 16 residues. The germline gives CDR1 LGHDT, CDR2 YNNKEL (reference sequence). The V segment lost 1 base and the J segment 8 bases; nucleotides outside the gene matches: 6. CDR3 amino acids: CASSQAPSGGAYEQFF. CDR3 DNA sequence: TGTGCCAGCAGCCAAGCGCCTAGCGGGGGGGCATATGAGCAGTTCTTC.

This clonotype was observed a few times. The chain employs TRBV9 and TRBJ1-5; 7 bases are shared with TRBD1. The germline CDR1 and CDR2 sequences are SGDLS and YYNGEE. Germline trimming cut 7 bases from V and 3 bases from J; bases unmatched to any gene: 7. This CDR3 has 14 residues. CDR3 in amino acids: CASSETGFNQPQHF. CDR3 DNA sequence: TGTGCCAGCTCCGAGACAGGGTTCAATCAGCCCCAGCATTTT.

The gene calls are TRBV7-9 and TRBJ2-7, with 10 bases fitting TRBD1. Looked up from germline, CDR1 is SEHNR and CDR2 is FQNEAQ (reference sequence). The CDR3 sequence is 16 residues long. The V gene end was trimmed by 5 bases and the J gene end by 5 bases; junction bases not matched to a gene: 12. CDR3 in DNA: TGTGCCAGCAGCCCCGCCCTTGGGACAGGGGTCGACGAGCAGTACTTC. This encodes CASSPALGTGVDEQYF.

The rearrangement uses TRBV7-8 and TRBJ2-3; tentative D call: TRBD1 (6 bases). Germline CDR1 SGHVS, CDR2 FQNEAQ. The V gene lost 1 base and the J gene lost 4 bases, with 15 bases spanning the gap. The CDR3 is 16 amino acids. The CDR3 reads CASSLGGRGPPDTQYF. The CDR3 DNA sequence: TGTGCCAGCAGCTTAGGTGGCAGGGGACCCCCAGATACGCAGTATTTT. Using reference TRBV7-8 and TRBJ2-3 for the parts outside the CDR3, the full variable domain is GAGVSQSPRYKVAKRGQDVALRCDPISGHVSLFWYQQALGQGPEFLTYFQNEAQLDKSGLPSDRFFAERPEGSVSTLKIQRTQQEDSAVYLCASSLGGRGPPDTQYFGPGTRLTVL.

This chain joins TRBV20-1 and TRBJ1-1, with D perhaps matching TRBD1 (6 bases). This CDR3 has 12 residues. The germline V gene has CDR1 DFQATT and CDR2 SNEGSKA (reference sequence). The V and J ends lost 5 bases and 3 bases respectively, with 10 bases between them. The CDR3 is CSALHRDTEAFF. CDR3 in DNA: TGCAGTGCTCTTCACAGGGACACTGAAGCTTTCTTT.

V is TRBV14 and J is TRBJ2-1; 8 positions agree with TRBD1. The CDR3 consists of 15 residues. CDR1 SGHDN and CDR2 FVKESK come from the germline V gene. V lost 2 bases and J lost 4; bases outside the gene matches: 4. The CDR3 region has the DNA TGTGCCAGCAGCCAACGGACAGGGCGGTACAATGAGCAGTTCTTC. It specifies CASSQRTGRYNEQFF.

This clonotype has only a few counts. The chain is built from TRBV20-1 and TRBJ2-2; a weak D match, TRBD1 (6 bases). This CDR3 has 14 residues. Per germline, CDR1 DFQATT and CDR2 SNEGSKA (reference sequence). The V gene lost 5 bases and the J gene lost 7 bases, with 17 bases spanning the gap. CDR3: CSAPGQTGGGELFF. DNA of the CDR3: TGCAGTGCTCCCGGACAGACTGGCGGCGGGGAGCTGTTTTTT.

This clonotype was found a few times. V gene TRBV11-2 combines with J gene TRBJ2-1; D gene unclear. The CDR3 runs to 11 residues. Trimming removed 1 base at V and 10 bases at J, with 5 bases between. Germline-derived CDR1 and CDR2 are SGHAT and FQNNGV. CDR3 bases: TGTGCCAGCAGCTTAGCCAGGGAGCAGTTCTTC. Translating it yields CASSLAREQFF.

V gene TRBV6-5 combines with J gene TRBJ2-2; 7 nucleotides line up with TRBD2. Losses at the gene ends were 5 bases for V and 16 bases for J; bases not matched to a gene: 16. Germline-derived CDR1 and CDR2 are MNHEY and SVGAGI. This CDR3 has 14 residues. CDR3 protein: CASSPRDGRRESFF. The DNA of the CDR3 is TGTGCCAGCAGTCCCCGGGACGGCCGGCGGGAGTCGTTTTTT.

This clonotype has only a few counts. The gene calls are TRBV28 and TRBJ1-1, with D unclear. The germline V gene encodes CDR1 MDHEN and CDR2 SYDVKM. Trimming took 2 bases from V and 4 from J, leaving 11 bases between them. This CDR3 spans 14 amino acids. The CDR3: CASSLRAWATEAFF. CDR3 nucleotides: TGTGCCAGCAGTTTACGAGCATGGGCCACTGAAGCTTTCTTT.

The V and J genes are TRBV2 and TRBJ2-1; no clear D gene. The germline V gene has CDR1 SNHLY and CDR2 FYNNEI. The V end lost 6 bases, the J end lost 4 bases, and 16 bases lay between the germline ends. CDR3 length: 15 residues. CDR3 sequence reads: CASREDLIGYNEQFF. CDR3 in DNA: TGTGCCAGCAGAGAGGACCTTATAGGGTACAATGAGCAGTTCTTC.

V is TRBV29-1 and J is TRBJ1-2, with TRBD1 matching over 9 bases. Germline V CDR1 and CDR2: SQVTM, ANQGSEA. The CDR3 is made up of 14 amino acids. Trimming at V came to 6 bases and at J to 3 bases, leaving 8 bases not matched to a gene. CDR3 nucleotide sequence: TGCAGCGTCCCCTCACAGGGGGCGCACTATGGCTACACCTTC. It yields the protein CSVPSQGAHYGYTF.

Details on this clonotype: Given the absence of the conserved phenylalanine or tryptophan at the CDR3 end, a read error is likely. V is TRBV5-4 and J is TRBJ2-5, with unresolved D. Germline CDR1 reads SGHNT; CDR2 reads YYREEE (reference sequence). This CDR3 has 14 residues. Trimming removed 1 base from V and 1 base from J, with 8 bases in between. The CDR3 DNA reads as TGTGCCAGCAGCTTGAGAGATTCCCAAGAGACCCAGTACTTA. Amino acids: CASSLRDSQETQYL.

The genes are TRBV27 and TRBJ2-3; weak D call: TRBD2 (5 bases). The CDR3 runs to 14 residues. Trimming pared 4 bases from V and 8 bases from J, leaving 16 bases between. Per germline, CDR1 MNHEY and CDR2 SMNVEV (reference sequence). The CDR3 is CASSSSPNSGTQYF. The CDR3 nucleotides read TGTGCCAGCAGTTCCTCTCCAAACAGCGGTACGCAGTATTTT.

This rearrangement joins TRBV3-1 to TRBJ1-1; D uncertain. V was pared by 1 base and J by 9 bases, with 12 bases between. This CDR3 is 13 amino acids long. Germline CDR1 reads LGHDT; CDR2 reads YNNKEL (reference sequence). Written as DNA, the CDR3 is TGTGCCAGCAGCCAAGTTCCGGGCAAGCAAGCTTTCTTT. It specifies CASSQVPGKQAFF. The whole variable domain, remainder taken from reference TRBV3-1 and TRBJ1-1, is DTAVSQTPKYLVTQMGNDKSIKCEQNLGHDTMYWYKQDSKKFLKIMFSYNNKELIINETVPNRFSPKSPDKAHLNLHINSLELGDSAVYFCASSQVPGKQAFFGQGTRLTVV.

This clonotype has ten or more counts. The genes are TRBV18 and TRBJ1-4, with 7 bases matching TRBD1. The J segment lost 6 bases and the V segment lost 8 bases, leaving 9 bases of the junction unmatched. The V gene's germline CDR1 is KGHSH and CDR2 LQKENI. This CDR3 comprises 14 residues. Written as DNA, the CDR3 is TGTGCCAGCCGCCTGACAGGGAGAGATGAAAAACTGTTTTTT. Translating it yields CASRLTGRDEKLFF.

This clonotype was detected only once. The rearrangement joins TRBV6-2 or TRBV6-3 to TRBJ1-1; a weak D match, TRBD1 (5 bases). Germline V gene sequence: CDR1 MNHEY, CDR2 SVGEGT. The CDR3 consists of 15 residues. The V and J ends lost 0 bases and 6 bases respectively, with 14 bases between them. CDR3 nucleotides: TGTGCCAGCAGTTACTCCGGGGCAGGGAAGGCTGAAGCTTTCTTT. It is translated as CASSYSGAGKAEAFF.

This clonotype has just a few counts. The chain is built from TRBV9 and TRBJ2-1; D not certain. Germline-derived CDR1 and CDR2 are SGDLS and YYNGEE. The V gene lost 2 bases and the J gene lost 10 bases, with 7 bases spanning the gap. The length of the CDR3 is 11 residues. DNA of the CDR3: TGTGCCAGCAGCGTGTCCGGGGAGCAGTTCTTC. It encodes CASSVSGEQFF.

This clonotype has only a few counts. The chain uses TRBV7-9 and TRBJ1-6; D may be TRBD1 (6 bases). Germline lookup yields CDR1 SEHNR and CDR2 FQNEAQ (reference sequence). CDR3 length: 17 amino acids. The V end lost 1 base, the J end lost 9 bases, and 19 bases lay between the germline ends. The CDR3 nucleotides are TGTGCCAGCAGCTTAGGACCCCCTGGGGGCGGCGGTTCACCCCTCCACTTT. Translating it yields CASSLGPPGGGGSPLHF.

This clonotype was seen only a few times. The chain employs TRBV2 and TRBJ1-1; TRBD1 agrees at 12 bases. Germline CDR1 and CDR2: SNHLY and FYNNEI. Unmatched junction bases numbered 5, after V lost 10 bases and J lost 2 bases. CDR3 size: 14 residues. DNA of the CDR3: TGTGCCACGGGACAGGGGGCCTTAAACACTGAAGCTTTCTTT. This encodes CATGQGALNTEAFF. The full variable domain, rest sourced from reference TRBV2 and TRBJ1-1, is EPEVTQTPSHQVTQMGQEVILRCVPISNHLYFYWYRQILGQKVEFLVSFYNNEISEKSEIFDDQFSVERPDGSNFTLKIRSTKLEDSAMYFCATGQGALNTEAFFGQGTRLTVV.

The chain joins TRBV29-1 to TRBJ1-1; maybe TRBD1 (5 bases). V was trimmed by 4 bases and J by 1 base, leaving 13 bases between them. In germline, CDR1 is SQVTM, CDR2 ANQGSEA. The CDR3 covers 14 residues. The CDR3 loop is CSVGTGHPNTEAFF. CDR3 nucleotides: TGCAGCGTTGGGACCGGACACCCGAACACTGAAGCTTTCTTT.

V gene TRBV28 combines with J gene TRBJ1-1; 7 bases map to TRBD1. Germline CDR1 and CDR2: MDHEN and SYDVKM. This CDR3 has 13 residues. V dropped 4 bases and J dropped 9; count of bases not matched to a gene: 8. The DNA of the CDR3 is TGTGCCAGCAGTTCCACCGGACAGGAAAAAGCTTTCTTT. It codes for CASSSTGQEKAFF.

The rearrangement joins TRBV28 to TRBJ2-1; D not resolved. CDR3 size: 14 residues. The V and J ends lost 4 bases and 7 bases respectively, with 14 bases between them. From germline, CDR1 is MDHEN and CDR2 SYDVKM. The CDR3 DNA is TGTGCCAGCAGTTATGTAGGGTTACTGAATGAGCAGTTCTTC. Translating it yields CASSYVGLLNEQFF.

The rearrangement links TRBV6-1 to TRBJ2-7, with 7 bases identical to TRBD1. The CDR3 is 14 amino acids. Trimming cost V 3 bases and J 2 bases; bases outside gene matches: 4. Germline V lookup: CDR1 MNHNS, CDR2 SASEGT. The DNA for the CDR3 is TGTGCCAGCAGTGAGGGGACAGCAGCCTACGAGCAGTACTTC. Amino acid sequence: CASSEGTAAYEQYF.

The genes are TRBV3-1 and TRBJ2-7; 11 bases fit TRBD2. V trimming: 7 bases; J trimming: 2 bases; junction bases outside the gene matches: 4. Germline-derived CDR1 and CDR2 are LGHDT and YNNKEL (reference sequence). The CDR3 loop spans 14 amino acids. CDR3 region: CASTRSGGAYEQYF. The CDR3 DNA reads as TGTGCCAGCACTCGTAGCGGGGGGGCCTACGAGCAGTACTTC.

V is TRBV7-9 and J is TRBJ1-2; D may be TRBD1 (5 bases). Germline values: CDR1 SEHNR, CDR2 FQNEAQ (reference sequence). CDR3 length: 15 residues. V lost 5 bases and J 2 bases, leaving 15 bases between the germline ends. The chain's CDR3 is CASSPTVTNNYGYTF. The CDR3 bases are TGTGCCAGCAGCCCGACAGTTACTAACAACTATGGCTACACCTTC.